Shown below are 3 T cell receptor beta chains from a single sample sequenced in a study of shared clonotypes between healthy human individuals. Produced via immunoSEQ multiplex PCR; TCRdb's table is partial and in-frame only. The sample lists about 1 million clones, about 75% occurring once. Sequencing was carried out using memory CD4+ T cells sorted from blood. Subset denoted: CD45RA-negative fraction. The receptors come from a man between 18 and 35 years old in good health.

The chain joins TRBV18 to TRBJ2-5, with D perhaps TRBD1 (6 bases). The CDR3 is 13 amino acids. V was cut by 5 bases and J by 4 bases, with 11 bases left in between. Per the germline V gene, CDR1 is KGHSH and CDR2 is LQKENI. For the CDR3, the DNA is TGTGCCAGCTCATCCAAACAGGGAGAGACCCAGTACTTC. It yields the protein CASSSKQGETQYF.

The J gene is TRBJ1-2, the V gene TRBV30; 8 bases line up with TRBD1. Germline V lookup: CDR1 GTSNPN, CDR2 SVGIG (reference sequence). CDR3 size: 12 residues. Losses at the gene ends were 5 bases for V and 4 bases for J; bases not matched to a gene: 3. The CDR3 region is CAWQGAGYGYTF. The CDR3, as DNA: TGTGCCTGGCAGGGGGCGGGCTATGGCTACACCTTC.

This rearrangement joins TRBV5-8 to TRBJ1-2; a possible D gene is TRBD1 (5 bases). V lost 3 bases and J 5 bases, leaving 17 bases between the germline ends. The germline V gene has CDR1 SGHTS and CDR2 YDEGEE. This CDR3 region has 15 residues. This CDR3 is CASSSPVPGPYGYTF. CDR3 DNA: TGTGCCAGCAGCTCTCCCGTCCCAGGGCCTTATGGCTACACCTTC.